The 10 T cell receptor beta chains below all came from one sample that was sequenced in a study of cytomegalovirus exposure and HLA in healthy donors (TCRdb year 2017). Receptor amplification or capture employed the immunoSEQ multiplex PCR assay. A mixture of 60 forward primers for TCR Vbeta segments and 13 reverse primers for TCR Jbeta segments was used in the multiplex PCR. TCRdb retrieved this table from immuneACCESS and kept in-frame rearrangements only. Not all clones are present; in checked studies, unresolved V genes account for under half, and no reason is known for the remainder. Counted in this sample were around 140,000 clones; 70% to 80% of them appeared once. The biggest ten clones account for around 2.5% of the sample. Sample: PBMCs. Source of these receptors: a woman younger than 30 in good health and CMV-seropositive.

The CDR3 region has the DNA TGCGCCAGCAGCTTTCGTGGGCAGGCAGGTGAAGAGACCCAGTACTTC. Its protein product is CASSFRGQAGEETQYF. J is TRBJ2-5 and V is TRBV5-1, with unresolved D. CDR1 is SGHRS, CDR2 YFSETQ, per germline. Trimming removed 2 bases at V and 3 bases at J, with 17 bases between. CDR3 length: 16 residues.

CDR3 coding DNA: TGTGCCAGCAGCTTAGGACAGAACTCCTACGAGCAGTACTTC. It specifies CASSLGQNSYEQYF. The rearrangement links TRBV11-2 to TRBJ2-7; possible D gene TRBD1, 5 bases. The V gene lost 1 base and the J gene lost 0 bases, with 7 bases spanning the gap. This CDR3 has 14 amino acids. Per germline, CDR1 SGHAT and CDR2 FQNNGV.

Only one count was recorded for this clone. The rearrangement joins TRBV25-1 to TRBJ2-3, with 9 bases aligning to TRBD2. After removal of 1 base from V and 13 bases from J, the junction contained 18 bases not matched to a gene. The germline V gene encodes CDR1 MGHDK and CDR2 SYGVNS. CDR3 length: 17 residues. The CDR3 DNA follows: TGTGCCAGCAGTGAATTTAAGGGTCTAGCGGGGAGCAATAGGAAGTATTTT. This sequence encodes CASSEFKGLAGSNRKYF. The full variable domain, in which reference TRBV25-1 and TRBJ2-3 provide the parts outside the CDR3, is EADIYQTPRYLVIGTGKKITLECSQTMGHDKMYWYQQDPGMELHLIHYSYGVNSTEKGDLSSESTVSRIRTEHFPLTLESARPSHTSQYLCASSEFKGLAGSNRKYFGPGTRLTVL.

The V call is TRBV4-1, the J call TRBJ1-5, with D hard to call. This CDR3 contains 13 residues. V lost 1 base and J lost 10, with 11 bases in between. Germline CDR1 MGHRA, CDR2 YSYEKL. CDR3: CASSQGGYYPQHF. The CDR3 bases are TGCGCCAGCAGCCAAGGCGGTTATTACCCCCAGCATTTT.

The chain combines TRBV6-5 with TRBJ1-6; D gene ambiguous. Germline CDR1 reads MNHEY; CDR2 reads SVGAGI. Trimming took off 0 bases at V and 5 bases at J, with 8 bases between the two ends. The CDR3 is 15 amino acids. The CDR3, as DNA: TGTGCCAGCAGTTACTCGAACGGAGATAATTCACCCCTCCACTTT. Translated, it gives CASSYSNGDNSPLHF.

This sequence joins TRBV5-1 and TRBJ2-1, with 10 bases aligning to TRBD2. Germline V gene data show CDR1 as SGHRS and CDR2 as YFSETQ. The CDR3 is 16 amino acids. The junction had 3 bases not matched to a gene; V was cut back by 0 bases and J by 3 bases. The CDR3 bases are TGCGCCAGCAGCTTGGGGGCTAGCGGGGGCTACAATGAGCAGTTCTTC. Protein: CASSLGASGGYNEQFF.

The genes are TRBV29-1 and TRBJ2-1; D perhaps matches TRBD2 (7 bases). Between the trimmed V and J ends, which lost 7 bases and 1 base, there was a span of 17 bases. Germline CDR1 is SQVTM and CDR2 is ANQGSEA. The CDR3 has 15 amino acids. CDR3 protein: CSGAGEGGSYNEQFF. Here the CDR3 DNA reads TGCAGCGGAGCCGGGGAGGGGGGGTCCTACAATGAGCAGTTCTTC.

This rearrangement joins TRBV30 to TRBJ1-2; D is possibly TRBD1 (5 bases). The CDR3 sequence is 14 residues long. V lost 1 base and J 2 bases, leaving 11 bases between the germline ends. The germline CDR1 and CDR2 sequences are GTSNPN and SVGIG (reference sequence). The CDR3 sequence: CAWSALAGNYGYTF. The DNA of the CDR3 is TGTGCCTGGAGTGCCTTGGCAGGGAACTATGGCTACACCTTC.

This chain connects TRBV29-1 to TRBJ1-1; D remains ambiguous. The CDR3 totals 13 residues. Germline V gives CDR1 SQVTM, CDR2 ANQGSEA. V dropped 7 bases and J dropped 2 bases, with 14 bases sitting between them. The CDR3 DNA reads TGCAGCGCTCTTCATCAGGAAAACACTGAAGCTTTCTTT. It encodes CSALHQENTEAFF.

The DNA for the CDR3 is TGTGCCAGCAGCCTTTTGGGGGGGTCCTACAATGAGCAGTTCTTC. Protein sequence: CASSLLGGSYNEQFF. The chain couples TRBV14 to TRBJ2-1; TRBD2 agrees at 7 bases. V gave up 4 bases and J gave up 1 base; unmatched junction bases: 4. Germline V gene lookup returns CDR1 SGHDN and CDR2 FVKESK. The length of the CDR3 is 15 residues.